This T cell receptor (beta chain) was recovered during a study of neurological immune-mediated disorders (dated by TCRdb to between 2018 and 2021). Notes on the research overall: Among the roughly 35 multiple sclerosis patients, 31 had relapsing-remitting MS and 3 had secondary progressive MS. Using UMI-based sequencing, the study compared peripheral blood TCR-beta repertoires from patients with HTLV-I-associated myelopathy (HAM/TSP), patients with multiple sclerosis, and healthy controls. Alongside PBMC samples, the set of more than 80 TCR-beta libraries contained longitudinal samples, technical triplicates, and paired CD4+ and CD8+ T-cell subsets that had been sorted. Of the approximately 66 subjects in the cohort, about 14 were HAM/TSP patients, about 35 were multiple sclerosis patients, and 20 were healthy controls. The investigation overall reported the following: TCR clonal expansion was greatest in HAM/TSP patients and smallest in MS patients, who ranked below even healthy controls. In phylogenetic analysis, the repertoires of 18 of 34 MS patients grouped into a cluster of related CDR3 sequences, which suggests a possible signature at the repertoire level. No association of the MS cluster with clinical or MRI features was observed, and the need for larger cohorts was stated by the authors. No identical CDR3 amino acid sequences were found to be shared among expanded clones across subjects, suggesting that TCR-beta repertoires were private in all groups.

For the unsorted PBMC libraries, 2 million PBMCs were stored in RNAlater at -80 degrees C until RNA extraction and were used to generate the libraries. Multiple sclerosis patients were enrolled in a US clinical protocol evaluating disease progression by magnetic resonance imaging. Peripheral blood underwent Ficoll-Hypaque density gradient centrifugation to isolate PBMCs, which were then cryopreserved in liquid nitrogen. As encoded in the germline V gene (reference sequence), CDR1 is SGHKS while CDR2 is YYEKEE. From the cysteine up to the phenylalanine, the CDR3 has a length of 15 residues. Left in the record is the CDR3 DNA by itself, 45 bases read in frame from the first base. After removal of 1 base from V and 4 bases from J, the junction retains 8 bases not matched to a gene. This clonotype was picked up many times. Which antigen it targets is not known. No base quality information exists; no much larger clone differs at one position.

To synthesize cDNA, template-switch 5'RACE was performed with a primer carrying a 10-nucleotide random unique molecular identifier so that each TCR transcript was tagged. Each sequencing run produced over 160 million TCR-beta sequences covering 15-18 subjects. Total RNA was extracted with the RNeasy kit. The KAPA Real-time Library Amplification kit was used to amplify TCR-beta VDJ regions with primers for the TCR constant region and the 5'RACE anchor. Sample indexes and Illumina adaptors were added in a first PCR, and a second PCR then increased library yield. The roughly 650 bp TCR product was size-selected on a 2% E-gel SizeSelection system after Ampure bead purification. Before pooling, library quality was checked on a Bioanalyzer, concentration was measured with Qubit, and libraries were quantified with the Kapa Library Quantification kit. Libraries were sequenced paired-end 2 x 150 bp on an Illumina HiSeq 2500. To increase sequence diversity, roughly 25-31% phiX was spiked into each library pool. The authors' pipeline ran thus. Quality-filtered reads were processed with the UMI-based MiGEC pipeline, which removed over 85% of raw TCR sequences during error correction. VDJ genes were aligned to IMGT germline references, and each clonotype was defined by a unique CDR3 amino acid sequence together with V-J genes. VDJtools evaluated clonal expansion, Shannon diversity and CDR3 relatedness (CalcPairwiseDistances, ClusterSamples); CLCbio workbench built phylogenetic trees. Expanded clones were defined as having at least 8 unique UMIs, based on coefficient-of-variation modelling across technical triplicates. Starting from the raw public reads, TCRdb applied fastp trimming at Q25, assembled clones with MiXCR and retained in-frame beta chains. When rows share a CDR3 protein, they turn into one entry using the most common DNA and genes. TCRdb's processing, not the authors' own work, is the source of the V and J calls. The sample table contains 95,000 to 150,000 distinct CDR3 sequences; only one count was recorded for about 3.4% of them. Jointly, the top ten make up 1% to 1.5% of the sample.

The rearrangement combines TRBV5-5 with TRBJ2-7; 7 bases in between match TRBD1. The origin of this receptor is a woman in her 30s with multiple sclerosis. Sequencing was carried out using PBMCs. The CDR3 region reads CASSLRRTGIYEQYF. The bases are TGTGCCAGCAGCTTGAGACGGACAGGTATTTACGAGCAGTACTTC.